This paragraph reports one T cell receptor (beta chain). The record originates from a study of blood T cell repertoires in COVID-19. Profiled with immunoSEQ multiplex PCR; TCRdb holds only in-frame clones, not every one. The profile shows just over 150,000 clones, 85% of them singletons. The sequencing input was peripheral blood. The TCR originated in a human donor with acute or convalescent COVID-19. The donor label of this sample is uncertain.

CDR3 nucleotide sequence: TGTGCCAGCAGCCCGTCAGGGGGACTAGCGTTTGGGACAGATACGCAGTATTTT. Amino acid sequence: CASSPSGGLAFGTDTQYF. V and J are TRBV9 and TRBJ2-3; 10 bases align to TRBD2. The CDR3 is made up of 18 amino acids. Trimming at V came to 4 bases and at J to 3 bases, leaving 14 bases not matched to a gene. Per the germline V gene, CDR1 is SGDLS and CDR2 is YYNGEE.